The source of this T cell receptor (beta chain) is a study of CD8 T cells in ankylosing spondylitis. Points from the study as a whole: Seemingly characteristic of ankylosing spondylitis blood was a TCR beta motif consisting of about 8 highly homologous variants. Researchers reportedly found disease-linked clones significantly enriched in matched ankylosing spondylitis synovial fluid. In peripheral blood, disease-linked CD8+ clones occurred at relatively low frequencies.

Library preparation for TCR beta used quantitative 5'-RACE with molecular barcodes. From the 5' RACE reads, TCRdb called clonotypes with MiXCR, one entry per CDR3 protein. Of around 220,000 distinct CDR3 sequences in the sample, about 10% were seen once. Germline V gene data show CDR1 as DFQATT and CDR2 as SNEGSKA (reference sequence). The germline V and J ends were trimmed by 3 bases and 5 bases, with 8 bases remaining between them. The CDR3 has 12 amino acids. This clonotype occurred many times. Its specificity is unknown. The chain links TRBV20-1 to TRBJ1-5; unclear D gene. The TCR was taken from a male donor with ankylosing spondylitis or in good health (not recorded which). What was sequenced was blood, either unsorted or a sorted T cell fraction (not recorded which). DNA for the CDR3: TGCAGTGCTAGTCGCCCAGATCAGCCCCAGCATTTT. Amino acids: CSASRPDQPQHF.